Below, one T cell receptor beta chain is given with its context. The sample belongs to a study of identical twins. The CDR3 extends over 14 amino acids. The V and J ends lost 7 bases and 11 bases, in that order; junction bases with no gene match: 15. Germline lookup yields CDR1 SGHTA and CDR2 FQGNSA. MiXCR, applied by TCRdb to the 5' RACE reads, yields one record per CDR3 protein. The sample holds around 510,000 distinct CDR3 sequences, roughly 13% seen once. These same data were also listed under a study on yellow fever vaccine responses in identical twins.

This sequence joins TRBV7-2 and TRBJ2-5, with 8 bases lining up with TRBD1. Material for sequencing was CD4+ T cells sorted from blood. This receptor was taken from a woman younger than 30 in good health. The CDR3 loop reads CASKAGGPQEIQYF. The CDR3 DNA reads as TGTGCCAGCAAGGCAGGGGGCCCGCAAGAGATTCAGTACTTC.